The 10 T cell receptor beta chains listed next were all sequenced from one sample in a study of CD8 T cells in ankylosing spondylitis. TCRdb reprocessed the 5' RACE reads via MiXCR and lists one record per CDR3 protein. The data show 200,000 to 300,000 distinct CDR3 sequences, approximately 9% seen once. The specimen sequenced was blood, either unsorted or a sorted T cell fraction (not recorded which). Receptor source: a male donor with ankylosing spondylitis or in good health (not recorded which).

V gene TRBV27 combines with J gene TRBJ2-7, with 9 bases fitting TRBD1. Germline lookup yields CDR1 MNHEY and CDR2 SMNVEV (reference sequence). The V segment lost 2 bases and the J segment 5 bases; nucleotides outside the gene matches: 4. This CDR3 is built from 14 residues. For the CDR3, the DNA is TGTGCCAGCAGTTTAATGGGACAGGGAAACGAGCAGTACTTC. It specifies CASSLMGQGNEQYF.

This clonotype was observed at least ten times. This rearrangement joins TRBV2 to TRBJ1-1; D gene ambiguous. The CDR3 runs to 14 residues. Germline CDR1 reads SNHLY; CDR2 reads FYNNEI. Trimming took off 4 bases at V and 6 bases at J, with 15 bases between the two ends. The chain's CDR3 is CASSGVFAGSEAFF. CDR3 sequence (DNA): TGTGCCAGCAGTGGCGTATTTGCTGGATCTGAAGCTTTCTTT.

This clonotype has ten or more counts. This chain uses TRBV5-6 with TRBJ2-1; 8 bases fit TRBD2. The trim removed 3 bases at V and 0 bases at J, leaving 5 bases unmatched. Germline V gene sequence: CDR1 SGHDT, CDR2 YYEEEE. The CDR3 covers 16 residues. CDR3 in amino acids: CASSSDAGGSYNEQFF. The CDR3 DNA reads TGTGCCAGCAGCTCTGATGCGGGGGGCTCCTACAATGAGCAGTTCTTC.

This clonotype was counted at least ten times. The CDR3 is CASSLSSPAKNIQYF. DNA of the CDR3: TGTGCCAGCAGTTTGTCTAGCCCGGCCAAAAACATTCAGTACTTC. J is TRBJ2-4 and V is TRBV12-3 or TRBV12-4, with a weak D call TRBD2 (5 bases). The CDR3 runs 15 residues. V was cut by 3 bases and J by 1 base, with 10 bases left in between.

This clonotype was seen ten or more times. The chain joins TRBV21-1 to TRBJ2-3; the table gives TRBD1 as D, unverified against the DNA. TRBV21-1 is a known pseudogene. The CDR3 runs 17 residues. CDR3 bases: TGTGCCAGCCCCCTCACCCTTCCGAGGGACGGCACAGATACGCAGTATTTT. Protein sequence: CASPLTLPRDGTDTQYF.

The table lists this clonotype with many counts. V gene TRBV5-1 combines with J gene TRBJ2-7; TRBD1 might be the D (6 bases). The V and J ends lost 2 bases and 5 bases respectively, with 17 bases between them. The CDR3 covers 15 residues. In germline, CDR1 is SGHRS, CDR2 YFSETQ. The CDR3 DNA reads as TGCGCCAGCAGCTTACACGGACAGAACATTAACGAGCAGTACTTC. Its protein product is CASSLHGQNINEQYF.

In this sample, this clonotype turned up many times. The chain recombines TRBV27 with TRBJ2-3; TRBD2 matches 8 bases. The CDR3 runs 14 residues. Germline V CDR1 and CDR2: MNHEY, SMNVEV (reference sequence). J lost 6 bases, V lost 7 bases, and 9 bases had no gene match. CDR3 region: CASTKRAGVDTQYF. The CDR3 DNA reads as TGTGCCAGCACCAAGAGAGCGGGGGTGGATACGCAGTATTTT.

This clonotype was observed many times. The V gene is TRBV7-9, the J gene TRBJ2-7; no clear D. Germline lookup yields CDR1 SEHNR and CDR2 FQNEAQ (reference sequence). Trimming left V 5 bases short and J 1 base short, with 12 bases between. The length of the CDR3 is 14 residues. The CDR3 loop reads CASSDWTVSYEQYF. CDR3 nucleotides: TGTGCCAGCAGCGACTGGACGGTGTCCTACGAGCAGTACTTC. Based on the CDR3 plus reference TRBV7-9 and TRBJ2-7, the full variable domain is DTGVSQNPRHKITKRGQNVTFRCDPISEHNRLYWYRQTLGQGPEFLTYFQNEAQLEKSRLLSDRFSAERPKGSFSTLEIQRTEQGDSAMYLCASSDWTVSYEQYFGPGTRLTVT.

This clonotype came up many times. The chain is built from TRBV29-1 and TRBJ2-5; TRBD2 matches at 9 bases. The CDR3 has 12 residues. V shed 2 bases and J 8 bases; nucleotides not matched to a gene: 3. The germline V gene has CDR1 SQVTM and CDR2 ANQGSEA. The CDR3 coding sequence is TGCAGCGTTGAACTGACTAGCGGAACCCAGTACTTC. It codes for CSVELTSGTQYF.

This clonotype was counted ten times or more. The V gene is TRBV12-3 or TRBV12-4, the J gene TRBJ1-3; D not certain. V lost 3 bases and J 4 bases, leaving 7 bases between the germline ends. The CDR3 has 13 residues. The DNA of the CDR3 is TGTGCCAGCAGTTTTAGGGCAGGAAACACCATATATTTT. This codes for CASSFRAGNTIYF.